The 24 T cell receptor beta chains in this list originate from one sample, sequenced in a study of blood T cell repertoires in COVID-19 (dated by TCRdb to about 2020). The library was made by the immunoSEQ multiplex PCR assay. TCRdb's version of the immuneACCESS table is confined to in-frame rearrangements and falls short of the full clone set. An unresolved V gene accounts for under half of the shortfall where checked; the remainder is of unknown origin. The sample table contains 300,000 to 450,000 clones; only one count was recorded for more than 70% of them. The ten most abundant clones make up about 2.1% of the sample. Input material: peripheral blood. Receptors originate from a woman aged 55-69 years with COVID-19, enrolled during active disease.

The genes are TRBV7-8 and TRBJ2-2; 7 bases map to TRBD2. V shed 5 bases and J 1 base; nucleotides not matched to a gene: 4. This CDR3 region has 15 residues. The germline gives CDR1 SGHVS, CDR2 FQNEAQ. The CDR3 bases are TGTGCCAGCAGCGGCGGGAGAGTGAACACCGGGGAGCTGTTTTTT. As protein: CASSGGRVNTGELFF.

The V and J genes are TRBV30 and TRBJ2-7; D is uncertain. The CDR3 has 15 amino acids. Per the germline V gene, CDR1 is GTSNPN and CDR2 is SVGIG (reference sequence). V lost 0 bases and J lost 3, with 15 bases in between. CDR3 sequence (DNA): TGTGCCTGGAGTGTACGAGTGACGCAGGTCTACGAGCAGTACTTC. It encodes CAWSVRVTQVYEQYF.

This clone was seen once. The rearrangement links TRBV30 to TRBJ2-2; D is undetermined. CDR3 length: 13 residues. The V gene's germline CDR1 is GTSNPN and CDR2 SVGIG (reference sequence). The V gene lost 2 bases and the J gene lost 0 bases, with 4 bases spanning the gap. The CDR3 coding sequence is TGTGCCTGGAGTCCTGCGAACACCGGGGAGCTGTTTTTT. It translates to CAWSPANTGELFF.

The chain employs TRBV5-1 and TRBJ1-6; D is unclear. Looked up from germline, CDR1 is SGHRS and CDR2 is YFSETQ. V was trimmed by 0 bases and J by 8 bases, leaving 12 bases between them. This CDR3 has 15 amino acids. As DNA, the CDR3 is TGCGCCAGCAGCTTGGCACAGCCTATGTATTCACCCCTCCACTTT. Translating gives CASSLAQPMYSPLHF.

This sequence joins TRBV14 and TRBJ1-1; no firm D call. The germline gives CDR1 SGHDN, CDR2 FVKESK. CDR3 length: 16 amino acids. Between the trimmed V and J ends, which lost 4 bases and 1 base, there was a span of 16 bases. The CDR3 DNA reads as TGTGCCAGCAGCCTAAGAGAGGCACTGGCGAACACTGAAGCTTTCTTT. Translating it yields CASSLREALANTEAFF.

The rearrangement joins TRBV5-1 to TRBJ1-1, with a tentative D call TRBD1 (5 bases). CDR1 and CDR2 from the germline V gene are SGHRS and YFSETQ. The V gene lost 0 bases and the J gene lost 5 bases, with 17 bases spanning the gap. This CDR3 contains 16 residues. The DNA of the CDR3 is TGCGCCAGCAGCTTGGATCGGCGCGGGGGGAGGACTGAAGCTTTCTTT. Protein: CASSLDRRGGRTEAFF.

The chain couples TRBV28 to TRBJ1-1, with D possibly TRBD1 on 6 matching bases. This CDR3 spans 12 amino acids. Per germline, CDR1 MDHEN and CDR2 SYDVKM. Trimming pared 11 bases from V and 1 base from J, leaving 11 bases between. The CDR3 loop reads CASGTQNTEAFF. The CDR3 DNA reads TGTGCCTCCGGGACACAGAACACTGAAGCTTTCTTT.

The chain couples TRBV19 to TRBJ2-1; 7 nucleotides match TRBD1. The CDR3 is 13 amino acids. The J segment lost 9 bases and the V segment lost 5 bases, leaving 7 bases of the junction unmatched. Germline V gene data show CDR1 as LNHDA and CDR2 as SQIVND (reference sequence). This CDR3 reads CASSPDRDPEQFF. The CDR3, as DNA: TGTGCCAGTAGTCCCGACAGGGACCCTGAGCAGTTCTTC. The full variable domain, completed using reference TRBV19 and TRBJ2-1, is DGGITQSPKYLFRKEGQNVTLSCEQNLNHDAMYWYRQDPGQGLRLIYYSQIVNDFQKGDIAEGYSVSREKKESFPLTVTSAQKNPTAFYLCASSPDRDPEQFFGPGTRLTVL.

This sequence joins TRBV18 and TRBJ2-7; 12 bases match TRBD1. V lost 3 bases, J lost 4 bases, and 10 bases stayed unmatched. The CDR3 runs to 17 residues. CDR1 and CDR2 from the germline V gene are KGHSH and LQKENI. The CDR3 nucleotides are TGTGCCAGCTCACCCGGGACAGGGGGCGCATATCAGTACGAGCAGTACTTC. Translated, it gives CASSPGTGGAYQYEQYF.

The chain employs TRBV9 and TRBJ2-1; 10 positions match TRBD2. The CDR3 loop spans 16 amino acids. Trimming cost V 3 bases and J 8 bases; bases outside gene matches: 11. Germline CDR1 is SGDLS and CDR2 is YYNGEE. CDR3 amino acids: CASSGSGGFGVDEQFF. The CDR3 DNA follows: TGTGCCAGCAGCGGTAGCGGGGGGTTTGGAGTAGATGAGCAGTTCTTC.

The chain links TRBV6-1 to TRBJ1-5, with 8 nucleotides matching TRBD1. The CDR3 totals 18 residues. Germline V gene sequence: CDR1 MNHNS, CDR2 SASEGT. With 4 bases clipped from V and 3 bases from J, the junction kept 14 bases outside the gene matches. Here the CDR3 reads CASSVVRDRNLNNQPQHF. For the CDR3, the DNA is TGTGCCAGCAGTGTAGTCCGGGACAGGAATTTGAACAATCAGCCCCAGCATTTT.

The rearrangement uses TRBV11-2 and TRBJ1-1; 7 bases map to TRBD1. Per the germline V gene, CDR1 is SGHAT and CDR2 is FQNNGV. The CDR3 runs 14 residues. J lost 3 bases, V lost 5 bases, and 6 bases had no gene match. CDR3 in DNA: TGTGCCAGCAGCATAAACACAGGGGACACTGAAGCTTTCTTT. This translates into CASSINTGDTEAFF.

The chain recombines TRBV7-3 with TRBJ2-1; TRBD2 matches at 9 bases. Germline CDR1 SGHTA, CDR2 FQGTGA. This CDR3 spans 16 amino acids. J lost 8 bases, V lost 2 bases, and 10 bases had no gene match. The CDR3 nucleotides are TGTGCCAGCAGCTTAGAGGCGGGGGGGCTGGTCCATGAGCAGTTCTTC. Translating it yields CASSLEAGGLVHEQFF.

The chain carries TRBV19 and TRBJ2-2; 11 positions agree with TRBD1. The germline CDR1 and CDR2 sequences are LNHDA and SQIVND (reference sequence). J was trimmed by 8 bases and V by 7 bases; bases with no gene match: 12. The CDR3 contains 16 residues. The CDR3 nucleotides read TGTGCCAGTAACCCCGGACAGGGGGCACGGTCTGGGGAGCTGTTTTTT. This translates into CASNPGQGARSGELFF. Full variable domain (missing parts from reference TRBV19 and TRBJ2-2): DGGITQSPKYLFRKEGQNVTLSCEQNLNHDAMYWYRQDPGQGLRLIYYSQIVNDFQKGDIAEGYSVSREKKESFPLTVTSAQKNPTAFYLCASNPGQGARSGELFFGEGSRLTVL.

CDR3 nucleotides: TGCGCCAGCAGCTTAAGACTAGCGAGTCGCACAGATACGCAGTATTTT. Protein sequence: CASSLRLASRTDTQYF. The V call is TRBV4-1, the J call TRBJ2-3, with 8 bases that match TRBD2. Trimming removed 5 bases from V and 1 base from J; junction bases left unmatched: 8. Germline CDR1 is MGHRA and CDR2 is YSYEKL. This CDR3 is built from 16 residues.

CDR3 DNA: TGTGCCAGCAGCTCCCGGGGGGGCTTAATCTACGAGCAGTACTTC. This codes for CASSSRGGLIYEQYF. J is TRBJ2-7 and V is TRBV5-6; TRBD2 aligns across 8 bases. With 3 bases clipped from V and 3 bases from J, the junction kept 8 bases outside the gene matches. This CDR3 contains 15 residues. The germline CDR1 and CDR2 sequences are SGHDT and YYEEEE.

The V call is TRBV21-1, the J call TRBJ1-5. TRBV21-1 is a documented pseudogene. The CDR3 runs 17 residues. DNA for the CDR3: TGTGCCAGCAGCAAGGGATCTGACAGGGCGGGAGGTCAGCCCCAGCATTTT. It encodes CASSKGSDRAGGQPQHF.

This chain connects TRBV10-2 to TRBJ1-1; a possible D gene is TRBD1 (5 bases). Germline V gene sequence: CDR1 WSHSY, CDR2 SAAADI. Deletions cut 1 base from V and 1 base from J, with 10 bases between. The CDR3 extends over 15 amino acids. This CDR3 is CASSELRGKNTEAFF. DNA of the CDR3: TGCGCCAGCAGTGAGTTACGGGGGAAGAACACTGAAGCTTTCTTT.

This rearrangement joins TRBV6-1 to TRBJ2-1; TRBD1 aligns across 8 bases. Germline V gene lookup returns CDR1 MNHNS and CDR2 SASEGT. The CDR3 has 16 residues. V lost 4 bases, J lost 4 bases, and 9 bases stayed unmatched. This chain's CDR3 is CASSVQRTGMYNEQFF. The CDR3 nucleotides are TGTGCCAGCAGTGTACAAAGGACAGGGATGTACAATGAGCAGTTCTTC.

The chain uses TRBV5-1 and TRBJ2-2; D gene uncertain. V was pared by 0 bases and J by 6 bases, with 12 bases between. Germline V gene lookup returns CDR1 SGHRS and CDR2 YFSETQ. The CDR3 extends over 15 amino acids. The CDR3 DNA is TGCGCCAGCAGCTTGGCTCCTAGTCAGTCCGGGGAGCTGTTTTTT. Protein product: CASSLAPSQSGELFF.

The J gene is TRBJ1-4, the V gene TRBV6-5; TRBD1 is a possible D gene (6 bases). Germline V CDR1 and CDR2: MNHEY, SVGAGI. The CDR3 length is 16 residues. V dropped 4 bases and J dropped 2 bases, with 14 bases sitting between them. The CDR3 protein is CASSFVQGLTNEKLFF. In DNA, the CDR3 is TGTGCCAGCAGTTTCGTTCAGGGGTTGACTAATGAAAAACTGTTTTTT.

The CDR3 protein is CSASRGFAKNIQYF. CDR3 DNA sequence: TGCAGTGCTAGTAGGGGGTTTGCCAAAAACATTCAGTACTTC. The chain has TRBV20-1 and TRBJ2-4; TRBD1 is a possible D gene (6 bases). Deletions cut 3 bases from V and 1 base from J, with 10 bases between. There are 14 residues in the CDR3. Germline V gene data show CDR1 as DFQATT and CDR2 as SNEGSKA (reference sequence).

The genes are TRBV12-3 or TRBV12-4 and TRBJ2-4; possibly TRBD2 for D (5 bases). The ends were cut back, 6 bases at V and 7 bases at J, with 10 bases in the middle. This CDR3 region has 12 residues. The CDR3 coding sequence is TGTGCCAGCAGCTCTACTAGGAACATTCAGTACTTC. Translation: CASSSTRNIQYF.

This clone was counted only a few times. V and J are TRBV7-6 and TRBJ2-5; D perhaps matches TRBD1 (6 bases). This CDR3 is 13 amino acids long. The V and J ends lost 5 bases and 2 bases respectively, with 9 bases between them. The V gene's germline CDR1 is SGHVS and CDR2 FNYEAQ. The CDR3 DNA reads TGTGCCAGCAGCCGCGGACAGCAAGAGACCCAGTACTTC. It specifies CASSRGQQETQYF.